This entry lists 10 T cell receptor beta chains sequenced from one sample in a study of blood T cell repertoires in COVID-19. Only in-frame clones appear in the TCRdb table, and some are missing; sequencing was by immunoSEQ multiplex PCR. The sample has 160,000 or so clones; less than 90% are singletons. The sequenced sample consisted of PBMCs or T cells enriched from blood (not recorded which). The receptors here all came from a woman in her forties or fifties who had recovered from COVID-19.

The chain is built from TRBV5-6 and TRBJ1-2, with no clear D. CDR1 and CDR2 (germline): SGHDT, YYEEEE. The germline V and J ends were trimmed by 4 bases and 5 bases, with 24 bases remaining between them. The CDR3 loop spans 17 amino acids. Here the CDR3 DNA reads TGTGCCAGCAGCCCGAGCAGCTTGGGCCGAAAAATTTATGGCTACACCTTC. It encodes CASSPSSLGRKIYGYTF.

The chain is built from TRBV24-1 and TRBJ2-1; 8 bases are a match to TRBD2. CDR3 length: 16 amino acids. CDR1 KGHDR and CDR2 SFDVKD come from the germline V gene. The ends lost 0 bases at V and 6 bases at J; junction bases unmatched: 6. The CDR3 nucleotides are TGTGCCACCAGTGATTTGGGCAGCGGGAGCAGCAATGAGCAGTTCTTC. Translated, it gives CATSDLGSGSSNEQFF.

This clone was counted once. This chain links TRBV5-4 with TRBJ2-7, with D perhaps matching TRBD2 (7 bases). Germline CDR1 SGHNT, CDR2 YYREEE (reference sequence). Trimming left V 4 bases short and J 0 bases short, with 14 bases between. The length of the CDR3 is 15 residues. The CDR3, as DNA: TGTGCCAGCAGCGGGGGGGGCCTAAGCTCCTACGAGCAGTACTTC. This sequence encodes CASSGGGLSSYEQYF.

The chain recombines TRBV9 with TRBJ2-3; TRBD1 aligns across 10 bases. The CDR3 consists of 18 residues. The V and J ends lost 4 bases and 1 base, in that order; junction bases with no gene match: 12. Germline CDR1 reads SGDLS; CDR2 reads YYNGEE. DNA of the CDR3: TGTGCCAGCAGCTCCTTACATTACGGGACAGGGGGCACAGATACGCAGTATTTT. Translating it yields CASSSLHYGTGGTDTQYF.

The rearrangement links TRBV9 to TRBJ2-6; no definite D call. From germline, CDR1 is SGDLS and CDR2 YYNGEE. The CDR3 spans 14 residues. V was cut by 1 base and J by 2 bases, with 4 bases left in between. The CDR3, as DNA: TGTGCCAGCAGCGTAACAACTGGGGCCAACGTCCTGACTTTC. As protein: CASSVTTGANVLTF.

This chain joins TRBV7-9 and TRBJ2-1, with TRBD2 identical over 7 bases. CDR1 and CDR2 (germline): SEHNR, FQNEAQ (reference sequence). This CDR3 region has 15 residues. With 5 bases clipped from V and 5 bases from J, the junction kept 9 bases outside the gene matches. For the CDR3, the DNA is TGTGCCAGCAGCGCGGACCGGGACTACCACAATGAGCAGTTCTTC. Translated, it gives CASSADRDYHNEQFF. Full variable domain (missing parts from reference TRBV7-9 and TRBJ2-1): DTGVSQNPRHKITKRGQNVTFRCDPISEHNRLYWYRQTLGQGPEFLTYFQNEAQLEKSRLLSDRFSAERPKGSFSTLEIQRTEQGDSAMYLCASSADRDYHNEQFFGPGTRLTVL.

The chain carries TRBV10-3 and TRBJ1-2; TRBD1 matches 9 bases. CDR3 length: 16 amino acids. Per the germline V gene, CDR1 is ENHRY and CDR2 is SYGVKD. Trimming removed 8 bases from V and 1 base from J; junction bases left unmatched: 11. Here the CDR3 reads CAISSGQGINNYGYTF. The CDR3 coding sequence is TGTGCCATCTCCTCGGGACAGGGTATAAATAACTATGGCTACACCTTC.

A single count supports this clone. The chain is built from TRBV28 and TRBJ2-1; maybe TRBD2 (6 bases). The CDR3 covers 15 residues. The V gene's germline CDR1 is MDHEN and CDR2 SYDVKM. The V end lost 6 bases, the J end lost 4 bases, and 16 bases lay between the germline ends. The CDR3 DNA follows: TGTGCCAGCAGGGAAAGGGGAGGAATTTACAATGAGCAGTTCTTC. Its translation: CASRERGGIYNEQFF.

The V gene is TRBV7-9, the J gene TRBJ2-3, with 8 positions matching TRBD1. Germline CDR1 reads SEHNR; CDR2 reads FQNEAQ (reference sequence). The CDR3 is made up of 17 amino acids. V lost 2 bases to trimming and J lost 2 bases; unmatched junction nucleotides: 9. The CDR3 is CASSLMARTGLTDTQYF. The CDR3 DNA reads as TGTGCCAGCAGCTTAATGGCCAGGACAGGGCTCACAGATACGCAGTATTTT.

The gene calls are TRBV6-2 or TRBV6-3 and TRBJ2-5, with 8 positions matching TRBD2. This CDR3 is built from 13 residues. Germline CDR1 is MNHEY and CDR2 is SVGEGT. V shed 5 bases, J shed 4 bases, and the junction held 3 bases outside the gene matches. This CDR3 reads CASSRRGVETQYF. Here the CDR3 DNA reads TGTGCCAGCAGTAGGCGGGGGGTAGAGACCCAGTACTTC.